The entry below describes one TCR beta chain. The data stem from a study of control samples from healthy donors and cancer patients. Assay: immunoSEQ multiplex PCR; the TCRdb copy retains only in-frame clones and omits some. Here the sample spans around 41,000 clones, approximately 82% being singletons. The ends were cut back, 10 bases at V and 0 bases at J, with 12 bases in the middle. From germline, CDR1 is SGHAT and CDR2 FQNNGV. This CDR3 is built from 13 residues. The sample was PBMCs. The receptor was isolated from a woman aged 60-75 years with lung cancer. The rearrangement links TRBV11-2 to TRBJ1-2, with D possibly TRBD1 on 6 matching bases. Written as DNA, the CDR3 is TGTGCCAAGAGGGACAAACCTAACTATGGCTACACCTTC. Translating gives CAKRDKPNYGYTF.